Detailed here is one TCR beta chain. Its antigen is not identified. The data stem from a study of regulatory T cells in long-lasting Graves disease. General study points: Peripheral blood alone, not thyroid tissue, underwent study. Lower TCR diversity characterized persistent Graves' patients relative to newly diagnosed patients. Segments TRBV28, TRBJ1-2 and TRBJ2-5 showed preferential usage in persistent disease.

Researchers made TCR beta libraries by using iRepertoire HTBI primers and running Arm-PCR on CDR3 regions. Via MiXCR, TCRdb re-called the multiplex PCR reads, giving one row per CDR3 protein. The sample yields about 470,000 distinct CDR3 sequences, around 20% seen once. The time point: persistent/refractory GD, antithyroid drugs over 5 years with positive TRAb. The TCR library was made from RNA extracted from PBMCs. A peripheral blood sample, about 9.4 milliliters in volume, was drawn into EDTA tubes. The CDR3 contains 18 residues. The V segment lost 1 base and the J segment 3 bases; nucleotides outside the gene matches: 11. Germline-derived CDR1 and CDR2 are SGHRS and YFSETQ.

The rearrangement links TRBV5-1 to TRBJ2-1, with 9 bases lining up with TRBD2. This material consisted of peripheral blood mononuclear cells (PBMCs), taken when the disease was refractory, from a patient treated with antithyroid drugs. This TCR came from a female donor with Graves disease. The CDR3 is CASSLNSGSFQDYNEQFF. DNA of the CDR3: TGCGCCAGCAGCTTGAATAGCGGGAGTTTCCAAGACTACAATGAGCAGTTCTTC.